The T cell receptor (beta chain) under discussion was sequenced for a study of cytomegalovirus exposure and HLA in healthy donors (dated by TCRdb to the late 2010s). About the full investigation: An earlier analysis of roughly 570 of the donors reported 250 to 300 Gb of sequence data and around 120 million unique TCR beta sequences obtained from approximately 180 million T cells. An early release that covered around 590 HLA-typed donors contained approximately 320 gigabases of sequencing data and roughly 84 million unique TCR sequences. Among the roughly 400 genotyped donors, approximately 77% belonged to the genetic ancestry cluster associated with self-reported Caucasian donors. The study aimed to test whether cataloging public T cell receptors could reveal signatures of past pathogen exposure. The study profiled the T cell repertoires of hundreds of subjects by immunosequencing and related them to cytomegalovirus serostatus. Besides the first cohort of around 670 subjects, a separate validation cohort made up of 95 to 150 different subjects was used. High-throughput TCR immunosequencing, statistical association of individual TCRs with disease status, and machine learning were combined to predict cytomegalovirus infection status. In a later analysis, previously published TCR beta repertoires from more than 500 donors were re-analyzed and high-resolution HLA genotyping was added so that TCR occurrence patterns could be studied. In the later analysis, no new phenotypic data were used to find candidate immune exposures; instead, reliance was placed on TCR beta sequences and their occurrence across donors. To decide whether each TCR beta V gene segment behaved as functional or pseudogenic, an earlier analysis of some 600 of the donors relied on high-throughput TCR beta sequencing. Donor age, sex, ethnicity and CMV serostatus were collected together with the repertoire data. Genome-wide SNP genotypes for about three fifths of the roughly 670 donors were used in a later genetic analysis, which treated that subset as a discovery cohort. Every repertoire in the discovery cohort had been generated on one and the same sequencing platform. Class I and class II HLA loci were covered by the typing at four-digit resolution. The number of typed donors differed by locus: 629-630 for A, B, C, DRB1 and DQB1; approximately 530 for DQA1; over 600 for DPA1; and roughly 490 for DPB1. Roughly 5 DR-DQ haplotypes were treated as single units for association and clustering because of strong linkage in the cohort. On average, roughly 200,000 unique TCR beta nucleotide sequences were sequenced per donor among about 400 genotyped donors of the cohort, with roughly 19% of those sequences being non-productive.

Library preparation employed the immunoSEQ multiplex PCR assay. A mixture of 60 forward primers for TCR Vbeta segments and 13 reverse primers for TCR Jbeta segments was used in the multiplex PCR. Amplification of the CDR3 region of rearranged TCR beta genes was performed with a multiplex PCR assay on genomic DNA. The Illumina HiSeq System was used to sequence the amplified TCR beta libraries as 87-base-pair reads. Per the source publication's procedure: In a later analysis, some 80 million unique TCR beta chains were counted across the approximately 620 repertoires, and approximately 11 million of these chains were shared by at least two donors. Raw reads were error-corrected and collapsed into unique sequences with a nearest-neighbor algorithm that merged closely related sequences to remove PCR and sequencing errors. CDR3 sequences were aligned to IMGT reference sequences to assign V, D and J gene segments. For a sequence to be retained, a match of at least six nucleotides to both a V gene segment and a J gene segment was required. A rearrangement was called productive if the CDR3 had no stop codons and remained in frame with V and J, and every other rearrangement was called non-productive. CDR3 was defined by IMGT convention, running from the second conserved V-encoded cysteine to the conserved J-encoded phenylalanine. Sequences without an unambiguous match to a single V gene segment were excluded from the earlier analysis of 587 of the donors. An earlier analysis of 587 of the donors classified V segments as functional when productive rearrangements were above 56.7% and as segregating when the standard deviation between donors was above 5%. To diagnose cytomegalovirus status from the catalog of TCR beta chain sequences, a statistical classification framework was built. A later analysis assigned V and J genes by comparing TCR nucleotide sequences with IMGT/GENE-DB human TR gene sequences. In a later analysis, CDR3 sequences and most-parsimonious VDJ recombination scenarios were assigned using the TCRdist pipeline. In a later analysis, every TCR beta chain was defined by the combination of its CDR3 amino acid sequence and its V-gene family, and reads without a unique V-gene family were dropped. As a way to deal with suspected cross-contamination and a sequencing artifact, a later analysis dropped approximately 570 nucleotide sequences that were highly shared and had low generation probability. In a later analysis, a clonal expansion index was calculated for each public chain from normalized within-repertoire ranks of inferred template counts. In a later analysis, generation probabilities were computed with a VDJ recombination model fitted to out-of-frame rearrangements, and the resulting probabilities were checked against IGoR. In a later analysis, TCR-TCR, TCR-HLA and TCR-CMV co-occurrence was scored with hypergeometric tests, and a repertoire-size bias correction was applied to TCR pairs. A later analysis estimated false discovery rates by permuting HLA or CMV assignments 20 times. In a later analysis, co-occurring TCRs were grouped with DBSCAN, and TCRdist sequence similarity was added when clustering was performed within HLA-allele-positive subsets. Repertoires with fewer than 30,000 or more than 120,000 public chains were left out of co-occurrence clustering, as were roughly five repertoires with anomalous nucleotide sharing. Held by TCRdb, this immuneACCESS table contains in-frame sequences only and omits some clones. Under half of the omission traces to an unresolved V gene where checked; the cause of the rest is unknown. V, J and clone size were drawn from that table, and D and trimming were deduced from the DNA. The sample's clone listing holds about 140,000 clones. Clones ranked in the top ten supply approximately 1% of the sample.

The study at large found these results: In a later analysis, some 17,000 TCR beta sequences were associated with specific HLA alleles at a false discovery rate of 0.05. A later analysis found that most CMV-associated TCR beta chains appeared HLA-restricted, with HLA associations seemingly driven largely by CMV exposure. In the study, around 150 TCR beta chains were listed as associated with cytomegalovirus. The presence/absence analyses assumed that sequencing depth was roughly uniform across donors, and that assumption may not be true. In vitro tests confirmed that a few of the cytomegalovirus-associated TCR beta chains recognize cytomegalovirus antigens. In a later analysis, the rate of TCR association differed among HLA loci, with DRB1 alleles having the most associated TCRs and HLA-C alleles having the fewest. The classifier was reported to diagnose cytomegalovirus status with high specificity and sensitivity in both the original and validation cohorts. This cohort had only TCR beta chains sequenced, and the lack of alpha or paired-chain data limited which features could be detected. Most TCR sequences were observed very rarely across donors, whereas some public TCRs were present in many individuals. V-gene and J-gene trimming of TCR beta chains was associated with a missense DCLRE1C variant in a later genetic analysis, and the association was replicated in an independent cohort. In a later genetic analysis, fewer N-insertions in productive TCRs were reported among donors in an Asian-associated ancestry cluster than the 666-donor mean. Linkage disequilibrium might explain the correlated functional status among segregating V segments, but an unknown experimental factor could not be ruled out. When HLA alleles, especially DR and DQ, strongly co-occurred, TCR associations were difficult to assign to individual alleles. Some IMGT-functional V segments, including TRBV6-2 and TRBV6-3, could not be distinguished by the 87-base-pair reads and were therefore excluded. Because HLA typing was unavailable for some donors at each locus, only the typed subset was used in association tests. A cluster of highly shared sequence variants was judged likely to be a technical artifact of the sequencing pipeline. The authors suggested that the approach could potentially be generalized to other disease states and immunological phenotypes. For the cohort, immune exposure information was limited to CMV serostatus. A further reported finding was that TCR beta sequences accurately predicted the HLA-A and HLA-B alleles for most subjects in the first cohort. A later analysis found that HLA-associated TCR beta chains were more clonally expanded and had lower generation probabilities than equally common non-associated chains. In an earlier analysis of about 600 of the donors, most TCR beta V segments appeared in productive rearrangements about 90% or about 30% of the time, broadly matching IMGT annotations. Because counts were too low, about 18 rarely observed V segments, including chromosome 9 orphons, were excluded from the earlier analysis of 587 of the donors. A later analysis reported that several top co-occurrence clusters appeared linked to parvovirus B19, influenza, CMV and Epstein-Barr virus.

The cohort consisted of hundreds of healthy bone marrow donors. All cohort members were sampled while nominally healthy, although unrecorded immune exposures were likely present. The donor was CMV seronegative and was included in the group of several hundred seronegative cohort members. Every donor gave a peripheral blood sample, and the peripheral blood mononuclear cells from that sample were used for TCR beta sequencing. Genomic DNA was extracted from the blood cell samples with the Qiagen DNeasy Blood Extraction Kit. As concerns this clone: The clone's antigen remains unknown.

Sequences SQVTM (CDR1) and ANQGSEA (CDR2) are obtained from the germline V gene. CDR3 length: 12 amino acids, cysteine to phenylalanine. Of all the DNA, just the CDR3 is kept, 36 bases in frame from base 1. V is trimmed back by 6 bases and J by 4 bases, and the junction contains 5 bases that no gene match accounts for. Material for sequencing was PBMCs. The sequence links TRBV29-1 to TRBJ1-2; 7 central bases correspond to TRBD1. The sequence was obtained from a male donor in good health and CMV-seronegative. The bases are TGCAGCGTGGGGGGACAGTTCTATGGCTACACCTTC. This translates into CSVGGQFYGYTF.